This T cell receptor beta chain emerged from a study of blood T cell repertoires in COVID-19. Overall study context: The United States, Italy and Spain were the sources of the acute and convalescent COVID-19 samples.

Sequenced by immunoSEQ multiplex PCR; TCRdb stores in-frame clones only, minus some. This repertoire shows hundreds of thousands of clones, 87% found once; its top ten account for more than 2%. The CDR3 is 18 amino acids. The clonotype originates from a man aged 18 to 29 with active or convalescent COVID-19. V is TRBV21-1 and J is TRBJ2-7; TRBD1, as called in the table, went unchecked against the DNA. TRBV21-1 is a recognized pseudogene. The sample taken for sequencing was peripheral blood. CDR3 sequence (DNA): TGTGCCAGCAGCAAACAGAAAGGTCCAGGCCCCACCATCTACGAGCAGTACTTC. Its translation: CASSKQKGPGPTIYEQYF.